These 19 T cell receptor beta chains came from one sample sequenced in a study of CD8 T cell repertoires and HIV-1 epitope variants. The repertoire was sequenced with immunoSEQ multiplex PCR; TCRdb's copy has only in-frame clones and lacks some. Of under 100,000 clones in the sample, roughly four fifths were seen once. The sample comprised uncultured baseline CD8+ T cells from peripheral blood mononuclear cells (PBMCs). All receptors come from a male donor with HIV.

The chain uses TRBV28 and TRBJ1-5; D is undetermined. CDR3 length equals 13 residues. The ends were cut back, 6 bases at V and 4 bases at J, with 10 bases in the middle. The V gene's germline CDR1 is MDHEN and CDR2 SYDVKM. CDR3 region: CASSLQLNQPQHF. The CDR3 nucleotides are TGTGCCAGCAGCCTACAGCTAAATCAGCCCCAGCATTTT.

The V and J genes are TRBV7-2 and TRBJ2-1; perhaps TRBD1 as D (6 bases). The V end lost 4 bases, the J end lost 10 bases, and 26 bases lay between the germline ends. The CDR3 contains 17 residues. Germline V gene sequence: CDR1 SGHTA, CDR2 FQGNSA. The CDR3 DNA reads as TGTGCCAGCAGCTCCGGACGCCGAATTACAGGGCAGCGGGAGCAGTTCTTC. Translated, it gives CASSSGRRITGQREQFF.

This clone was detected only a few times. V usage is TRBV28 and J usage is TRBJ1-3; 7 nucleotides line up with TRBD1. CDR3 size: 15 residues. Per the germline V gene, CDR1 is MDHEN and CDR2 is SYDVKM. With 4 bases clipped from V and 3 bases from J, the junction kept 6 bases outside the gene matches. The CDR3 DNA is TGTGCCAGCAGTTACAGGGGAACAGGTGGAAACACCATATATTTT. Translating gives CASSYRGTGGNTIYF. The full variable domain, rest sourced from reference TRBV28 and TRBJ1-3, is DVKVTQSSRYLVKRTGEKVFLECVQDMDHENMFWYRQDPGLGLRLIYFSYDVKMKEKGDIPEGYSVSREKKERFSLILESASTNQTSMYLCASSYRGTGGNTIYFGEGSWLTVV.

The gene calls are TRBV6-1 and TRBJ1-1; 8 nucleotides line up with TRBD1. CDR3 length: 11 residues. Losses at the gene ends were 3 bases for V and 11 bases for J; bases not matched to a gene: 2. The germline CDR1 and CDR2 sequences are MNHNS and SASEGT. CDR3: CASSEYRGAFF. In DNA, the CDR3 is TGTGCCAGCAGTGAGTACAGGGGGGCTTTCTTT.

The CDR3 region is CASTPGGRGYGYTF. CDR3 DNA: TGTGCCAGTACCCCCGGCGGTCGGGGCTATGGCTACACCTTC. This chain connects TRBV19 to TRBJ1-2; no reliable D call. This CDR3 has 14 residues. Germline CDR1 reads LNHDA; CDR2 reads SQIVND (reference sequence). V was shortened by 7 bases and J by 4 bases, with 16 bases between the two germline ends.

The V and J genes are TRBV5-8 and TRBJ1-4, with 7 nucleotides matching TRBD1. CDR3 length equals 14 residues. V was pared by 4 bases and J by 4 bases, with 4 bases of the junction left unmatched. Germline V gene lookup returns CDR1 SGHTS and CDR2 YDEGEE. CDR3 DNA: TGTGCCAGCAGCCCGGGACAGATTAATGAAAAACTGTTTTTT. As protein: CASSPGQINEKLFF.

CDR3 sequence reads: CASSRGSKIKYEQYF. CDR3 nucleotides: TGTGCCAGCAGTAGGGGTAGCAAAATTAAATACGAGCAGTACTTC. V and J are TRBV28 and TRBJ2-7, with D possibly matching TRBD1 (5 bases). The CDR3 has 15 amino acids. Trimming stripped 5 bases from V and 4 bases from J, with 18 bases between. CDR1 is MDHEN, CDR2 SYDVKM, per germline. The complete variable domain, with remaining parts taken from reference TRBV28 and TRBJ2-7, reads DVKVTQSSRYLVKRTGEKVFLECVQDMDHENMFWYRQDPGLGLRLIYFSYDVKMKEKGDIPEGYSVSREKKERFSLILESASTNQTSMYLCASSRGSKIKYEQYFGPGTRLTVT.

J is TRBJ2-1 and V is TRBV6-5; TRBD1 matches 8 bases. CDR3 length: 16 residues. Trimming at V came to 0 bases and at J to 8 bases, leaving 9 bases not matched to a gene. Per germline, CDR1 MNHEY and CDR2 SVGAGI. The CDR3 DNA sequence: TGTGCCAGCAGTTACTCGAGGACAGGGTGGGAGCATGAGCAGTTCTTC. Protein sequence: CASSYSRTGWEHEQFF.

V usage is TRBV29-1 and J usage is TRBJ1-2; D is perhaps TRBD1 (5 bases). V lost 3 bases, J lost 2 bases, and 7 bases lay in between. Germline assignment: CDR1 SQVTM and CDR2 ANQGSEA. The CDR3 totals 12 residues. CDR3 loop: CSVEDKNYGYTF. In DNA, the CDR3 is TGCAGCGTTGAGGACAAGAACTATGGCTACACCTTC. Filled out from reference TRBV29-1 and TRBJ1-2, the complete variable domain reads SAVISQKPSRDICQRGTSLTIQCQVDSQVTMMFWYRQQPGQSLTLIATANQGSEATYESGFVIDKFPISRPNLTFSTLTVSNMSPEDSSIYLCSVEDKNYGYTFGSGTRLTVV.

This clone was seen a few times. This sequence joins TRBV6-5 and TRBJ1-1; D not certain. Deletions cut 3 bases from V and 3 bases from J, with 8 bases between. Looked up from germline, CDR1 is MNHEY and CDR2 is SVGAGI. The CDR3 runs to 13 residues. The CDR3 loop reads CASSYAVDTEAFF. As DNA, the CDR3 is TGTGCCAGCAGTTATGCGGTGGACACTGAAGCTTTCTTT.

This chain links TRBV5-4 with TRBJ1-5; no firm D call. V lost 3 bases to trimming and J lost 4 bases, with 14 bases between them. This CDR3 has 15 residues. Germline lookup yields CDR1 SGHNT and CDR2 YYREEE (reference sequence). CDR3 DNA: TGTGCCAGCAGCTCAAGGGAGGCCGGGAATCAGCCCCAGCATTTT. Protein product: CASSSREAGNQPQHF.

This clone was seen a single time. The chain uses TRBV27 and TRBJ2-7; 10 bases are a match to TRBD1. The germline V gene has CDR1 MNHEY and CDR2 SMNVEV (reference sequence). This CDR3 contains 15 residues. The V gene end was trimmed by 2 bases and the J gene end by 2 bases; junction bases not matched to a gene: 3. This chain's CDR3 is CASSLKTGGAYEQYF. CDR3 in DNA: TGTGCCAGCAGTTTAAAGACAGGGGGCGCCTACGAGCAGTACTTC.

The rearrangement joins TRBV7-2 to TRBJ2-3; TRBD2 aligns across 7 bases. The CDR3 spans 16 residues. Germline CDR1 and CDR2: SGHTA and FQGNSA. The junction had 9 bases not matched to a gene; V was cut back by 1 base and J by 5 bases. CDR3 nucleotides: TGTGCCAGCAGCTTAGGGCTGGCGGGAGTGGAAGATACGCAGTATTTT. Its protein is CASSLGLAGVEDTQYF.

The chain recombines TRBV29-1 with TRBJ1-2, with unresolved D. V was trimmed by 7 bases and J by 6 bases, leaving 12 bases between them. This CDR3 contains 11 residues. Looked up from germline, CDR1 is SQVTM and CDR2 is ANQGSEA. CDR3 protein: CSATPNHGYTF. The CDR3, as DNA: TGCAGCGCCACACCAAACCATGGCTACACCTTC. The full variable domain, with the rest looked up from reference TRBV29-1 and TRBJ1-2, is SAVISQKPSRDICQRGTSLTIQCQVDSQVTMMFWYRQQPGQSLTLIATANQGSEATYESGFVIDKFPISRPNLTFSTLTVSNMSPEDSSIYLCSATPNHGYTFGSGTRLTVV.

The rearrangement joins TRBV5-6 to TRBJ2-3; 8 bases line up with TRBD2. The CDR3 runs 14 residues. Germline loops: CDR1 SGHDT, CDR2 YYEEEE. V was pared by 5 bases and J by 1 base, with 3 bases of the junction left unmatched. In DNA, the CDR3 is TGTGCCAGCAGTTCACTAGCGGGCACAGATACGCAGTATTTT. This gives the protein CASSSLAGTDTQYF.

This rearrangement joins TRBV29-1 to TRBJ1-5; possible D gene TRBD1, 6 bases. Between the trimmed V and J ends, which lost 6 bases and 5 bases, there was a span of 11 bases. Looked up from germline, CDR1 is SQVTM and CDR2 is ANQGSEA. The CDR3 loop spans 12 amino acids. The CDR3 bases are TGCAGCGTGGGGGGGCAAGATCAGCCCCAGCATTTT. It encodes CSVGGQDQPQHF.

In regard to this clone: Other nucleotide sequences in the sample specify the same CDR3. The V call is TRBV7-2, the J call TRBJ1-3, with 8 bases aligning to TRBD1. CDR3 length: 14 amino acids. Germline CDR1 is SGHTA and CDR2 is FQGNSA. V shed 5 bases, J shed 2 bases, and the junction held 2 bases outside the gene matches. The CDR3 here is CASSLTGAGNTIYF. The CDR3 DNA reads TGTGCCAGCAGCCTGACAGGGGCTGGAAACACCATATATTTT.

This clone was detected a few times. V and J are TRBV19 and TRBJ2-1; D remains ambiguous. The germline V and J ends were trimmed by 8 bases and 3 bases, with 5 bases remaining between them. The V gene's germline CDR1 is LNHDA and CDR2 SQIVND (reference sequence). The CDR3 totals 11 residues. Here the CDR3 DNA reads TGTGCCAGTTCCGTCTACAATGAGCAGTTCTTC. Its protein product is CASSVYNEQFF.

In this sample, this clone turned up once. The CDR3: CASSVADLDRLYGYTF. The CDR3 DNA reads as TGTGCCAGCAGCGTAGCCGATCTTGACAGGCTCTATGGCTACACCTTC. This sequence joins TRBV9 and TRBJ1-2, with a weak D call TRBD1 (6 bases). V was trimmed by 0 bases and J by 4 bases, leaving 16 bases between them. The CDR3 is 16 amino acids. Germline V CDR1 and CDR2: SGDLS, YYNGEE.